This TCR beta chain is drawn from a study of regulatory T cells in long-lasting Graves disease. Study-wide results and caveats: Persistent Graves' cases showed lower TCR diversity than newly diagnosed cases.

Stated time point: newly diagnosed GD, antithyroid drugs for less than 3 months. PBMC-derived RNA was used for the TCR library. Investigators report Graves' disease was diagnosed under American Thyroid Association guidelines. The TCR beta library used iRepertoire HTBI primers with Arm-PCR amplification of CDR3. Using its own MiXCR run on the multiplex PCR reads, TCRdb lists one record per CDR3 protein. In the table there are 450,000 to 700,000 distinct CDR3 sequences, approximately 13% of which are singletons. As for this clonotype: What it recognizes is unknown.

Trimming cost V 7 bases and J 0 bases; bases outside gene matches: 11. The CDR3 consists of 16 residues. The V gene's germline CDR1 is SGHDN and CDR2 FVKESK. Separately, the same data were catalogued under a study of T cells in Graves' hyperthyroidism and ophthalmopathy.

The origin of this receptor is a man between 25 and 39 years old with Graves disease. The genes are TRBV14 and TRBJ2-5; 7 bases match TRBD2. The sequencing used peripheral blood mononuclear cells (PBMCs), collected at new diagnosis, from a patient treated with antithyroid drugs. DNA of the CDR3: TGTGCCAGCAAGTGGGAAATAGCGGGCCACCAAGAGACCCAGTACTTC. Translating it yields CASKWEIAGHQETQYF.